This T cell receptor beta chain was captured in a study of blood T cell repertoires in COVID-19. Study-wide context: COVID-19 samples, acute and convalescent, were from the United States, Italy and Spain.

This study enrolled people aged about 18 to 90 from approximately 25 US geographic areas. Self-reported history from a screening survey and questionnaire set each donor's cohort. Measured with immunoSEQ multiplex PCR; TCRdb has only the in-frame clones, and not every one. The sample lists approximately 390,000 clones; approximately 88% were seen once. With 5 bases removed from V and 3 bases from J, the gap between germline ends came to 19 bases. CDR3 length equals 17 residues. The germline V gene has CDR1 SGHAT and CDR2 FQNNGV. The receptor was isolated from a middle-aged woman with acute COVID-19. The sequenced material came from PBMCs or T cells enriched from blood (not recorded which). The chain is built from TRBV11-2 and TRBJ2-2; tentative D call: TRBD1 (5 bases). CDR3 nucleotides: TGTGCCAGCAGCCCAAGGTACGAGACAGCCTACACCGGGGAGCTGTTTTTT. Its protein is CASSPRYETAYTGELFF.